This T cell receptor beta chain was documented in a study of cytomegalovirus exposure and HLA in healthy donors. This clone was seen only a few times. The germline V gene has CDR1 MDHEN and CDR2 SYDVKM. The germline V and J ends were trimmed by 3 bases and 2 bases, with 11 bases remaining between them. CDR3 size: 15 residues. Amplification used 60 Vbeta primers and 13 Jbeta primers. Here immunoSEQ multiplex PCR was the method, and the copy in TCRdb shows in-frame clones only, minus some. The sample holds under 200,000 clones, 70% to 90% seen once. V gene TRBV28 combines with J gene TRBJ1-5; D is ambiguous. This receptor was taken from a woman between 45 and 60 years old in good health and CMV-seronegative. Material: PBMCs. The CDR3 DNA sequence: TGTGCCAGCAGTTTGGGAGGGATCGGCAATCAGCCCCAGCATTTT. It yields the protein CASSLGGIGNQPQHF.